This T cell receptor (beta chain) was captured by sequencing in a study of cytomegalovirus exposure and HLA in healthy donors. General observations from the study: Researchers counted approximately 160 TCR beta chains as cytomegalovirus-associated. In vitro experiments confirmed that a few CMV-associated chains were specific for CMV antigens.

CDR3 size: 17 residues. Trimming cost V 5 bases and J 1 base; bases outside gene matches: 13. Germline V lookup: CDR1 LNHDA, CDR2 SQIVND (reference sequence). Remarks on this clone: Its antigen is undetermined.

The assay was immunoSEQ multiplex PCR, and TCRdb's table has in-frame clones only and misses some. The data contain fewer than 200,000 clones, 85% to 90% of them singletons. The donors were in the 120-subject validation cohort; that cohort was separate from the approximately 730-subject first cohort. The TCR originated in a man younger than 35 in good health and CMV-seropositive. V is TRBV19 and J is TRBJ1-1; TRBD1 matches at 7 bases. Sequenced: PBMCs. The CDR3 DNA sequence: TGTGCCAGTAGTTCGGTAGGGGGCGCGGGTCGGAACACTGAAGCTTTCTTT. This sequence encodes CASSSVGGAGRNTEAFF.